These 8 T cell receptor beta chains came from one sample sequenced in a study of shared clonotypes between healthy human individuals. Produced via immunoSEQ multiplex PCR; TCRdb's table is partial and in-frame only. The sample carries fewer than 1.4 million clones, about 84% recorded once. Sequencing was performed on memory CD4+ T cells from PBMCs. Subset here: CD45RA-negative fraction. The receptor set was obtained from a man aged 18 to 29 in good health. Some clones in this sample may be carry-over from other donors' samples.

Comment on this clone: A read error may explain this, as a much larger clone is one base away. Other DNA sequences from this sample encode an identical CDR3 as well. The rearrangement links TRBV10-3 to TRBJ2-7; TRBD1 matches at 8 bases. This CDR3 has 14 residues. Germline CDR1 reads ENHRY; CDR2 reads SYGVKD. The V gene end was trimmed by 2 bases and the J gene end by 4 bases; junction bases not matched to a gene: 4. The CDR3 loop reads CAISEGQGAYEQYF. CDR3 DNA sequence: TGTGCCATCAGTGAGGGGCAGGGGGCTTACGAGCAGTACTTC.

The J gene is TRBJ2-2, the V gene TRBV7-3; D is perhaps TRBD1 or TRBD2 (5 bases each). With 4 bases removed from V and 1 base from J, the gap between germline ends came to 13 bases. Germline V gives CDR1 SGHTA, CDR2 FQGTGA. The CDR3 is 16 residues long. The CDR3 nucleotides read TGTGCCAGCAGCTGGGCCGGGACGGTGAACACCGGGGAGCTGTTTTTT. It translates to CASSWAGTVNTGELFF.

Of note for this clone: At the DNA level, this CDR3 is encoded by other sequences in the same sample as well. This CDR3 is CASSREGPETQYF. In DNA, the CDR3 is TGCGCCAGCTCCCGAGAAGGCCCAGAGACCCAGTACTTC. The gene calls are TRBV5-1 and TRBJ2-5; D is unresolved. The germline V and J ends were trimmed by 7 bases and 4 bases, with 14 bases remaining between them. The CDR3 sequence is 13 residues long. Germline CDR1 is SGHRS and CDR2 is YFSETQ.

The gene calls are TRBV4-1 and TRBJ2-7, with TRBD1 matching over 7 bases. Germline V gene sequence: CDR1 MGHRA, CDR2 YSYEKL. The V gene end was trimmed by 4 bases and the J gene end by 5 bases; junction bases not matched to a gene: 8. The CDR3 totals 14 residues. CDR3 sequence reads: CASSRQGRENEQYF. DNA of the CDR3: TGCGCCAGCAGCCGACAGGGTAGAGAGAACGAGCAGTACTTC.

This rearrangement joins TRBV7-8 to TRBJ1-4, with D unclear. Trimming shortened V by 0 bases and J by 7 bases, and 9 bases separated the two germline ends. CDR3 length equals 14 residues. CDR1 is SGHVS and CDR2 is FQNEAQ in the germline V gene. CDR3 coding DNA: TGTGCCAGCAGCTTAGCGCAGAATCCTGAAAAACTGTTTTTT. It specifies CASSLAQNPEKLFF.

V usage is TRBV7-8 and J usage is TRBJ2-3, with 13 positions matching TRBD2. The CDR3 covers 15 residues. J was trimmed by 6 bases and V by 5 bases; bases with no gene match: 5. CDR1 is SGHVS and CDR2 is FQNEAQ in the germline V gene. CDR3 bases: TGTGCCAGCAGCCTCGGACTAGCGGGAGATGATACGCAGTATTTT. Translated: CASSLGLAGDDTQYF.

In the case of this clone: Other nucleotide sequences from this sample produce the same CDR3. DNA for the CDR3: TGTGCCAGCAGTGAAGACCGGGAGACCCAGTACTTC. Protein sequence: CASSEDRETQYF. The chain is built from TRBV2 and TRBJ2-5; D gene unclear. This CDR3 has 12 residues. V shed 1 base and J shed 5 bases, with 5 bases lying between them. Germline loops: CDR1 SNHLY, CDR2 FYNNEI.

The chain uses TRBV19 and TRBJ2-7, with D possibly called TRBD1 or TRBD2 (5 bases each). In germline, CDR1 is LNHDA, CDR2 SQIVND (reference sequence). V gave up 1 base and J gave up 6 bases, with 19 bases separating them. The CDR3 covers 16 residues. The CDR3 sequence: CASSIVGGGPLVEQYF. The CDR3 DNA reads TGTGCCAGTAGTATAGTTGGTGGGGGACCACTCGTCGAGCAGTACTTC.